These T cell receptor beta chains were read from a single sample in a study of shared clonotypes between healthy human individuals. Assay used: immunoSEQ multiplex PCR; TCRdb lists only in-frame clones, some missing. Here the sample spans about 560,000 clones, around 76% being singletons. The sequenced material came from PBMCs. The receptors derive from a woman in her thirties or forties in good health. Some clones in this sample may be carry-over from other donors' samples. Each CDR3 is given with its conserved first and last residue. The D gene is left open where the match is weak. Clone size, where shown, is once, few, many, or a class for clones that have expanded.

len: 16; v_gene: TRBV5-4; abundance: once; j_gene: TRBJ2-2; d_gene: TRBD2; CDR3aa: CASSQVSGRGTGELFF; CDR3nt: TGCGCCAGCAGCCAAGTTAGCGGGAGAGGCACCGGGGAGCTGTTTTTT
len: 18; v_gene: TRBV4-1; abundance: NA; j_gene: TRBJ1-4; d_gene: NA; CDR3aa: CASSQGLGSDIRNEKLFF; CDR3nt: TGCGCCAGCAGCCAAGGGCTGGGATCCGACATCCGAAATGAAAAACTGTTTTTT
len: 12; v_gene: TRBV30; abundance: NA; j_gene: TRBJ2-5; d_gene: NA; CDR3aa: CAWSPGQETQYF; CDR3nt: TGTGCCTGGAGTCCAGGACAAGAGACCCAGTACTTC
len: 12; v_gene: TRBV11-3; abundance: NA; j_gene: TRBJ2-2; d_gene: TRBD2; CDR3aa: CASGGDTGELFF; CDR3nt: TGTGCCAGCGGGGGGGACACCGGGGAGCTGTTTTTT
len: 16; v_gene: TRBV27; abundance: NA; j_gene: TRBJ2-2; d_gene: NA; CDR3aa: CASSLSPRGNTGELFF; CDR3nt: TGTGCCAGCAGTTTATCTCCCAGGGGAAACACCGGGGAGCTGTTTTTT
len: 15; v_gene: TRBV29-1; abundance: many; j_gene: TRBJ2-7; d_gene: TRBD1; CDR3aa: CSVEGRAGGSYEQYF; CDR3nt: TGCAGCGTTGAGGGAAGGGCAGGGGGTTCCTACGAGCAGTACTTC
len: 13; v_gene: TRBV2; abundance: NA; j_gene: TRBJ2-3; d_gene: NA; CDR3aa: CASRASSTDTQYF; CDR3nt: TGTGCCAGCAGAGCGAGTAGCACAGATACGCAGTATTTT
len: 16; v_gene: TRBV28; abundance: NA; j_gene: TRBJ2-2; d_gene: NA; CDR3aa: CASIPSEGAGTGELFF; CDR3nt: TGTGCCAGCATCCCTTCCGAGGGTGCGGGCACCGGGGAGCTGTTTTTT
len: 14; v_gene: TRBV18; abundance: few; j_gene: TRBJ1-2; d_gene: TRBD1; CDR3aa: CASSADREIYGYTF; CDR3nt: TGTGCCAGCTCAGCGGACAGGGAGATCTATGGCTACACCTTC
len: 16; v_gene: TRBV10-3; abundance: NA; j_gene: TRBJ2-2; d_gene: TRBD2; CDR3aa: CAISEVSAGGFGELFF; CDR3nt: TGTGCCATCAGTGAGGTGTCGGCGGGAGGTTTCGGGGAGCTGTTTTTT
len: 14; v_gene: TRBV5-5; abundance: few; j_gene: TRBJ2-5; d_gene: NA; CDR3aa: CASSGRDYQETQYF; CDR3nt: TGTGCCAGCAGCGGACGGGACTACCAAGAGACCCAGTACTTC
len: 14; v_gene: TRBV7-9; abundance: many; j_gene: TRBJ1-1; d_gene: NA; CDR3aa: CASSFKGQSLEAFF; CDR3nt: TGTGCCAGCAGCTTCAAGGGGCAGAGCTTAGAAGCTTTCTTT
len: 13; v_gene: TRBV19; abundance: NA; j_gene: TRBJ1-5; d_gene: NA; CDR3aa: CASSRRSERPQHF; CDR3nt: TGTGCCAGTAGTAGACGTTCGGAGAGGCCCCAGCATTTT
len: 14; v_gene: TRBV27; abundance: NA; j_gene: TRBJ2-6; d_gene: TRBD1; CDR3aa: CASKGAGGANVLTF; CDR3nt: TGTGCCAGCAAGGGGGCTGGTGGGGCCAACGTCCTGACTTTC
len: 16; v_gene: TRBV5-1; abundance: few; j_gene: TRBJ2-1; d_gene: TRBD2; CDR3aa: CASSLAGLAVNNEQFF; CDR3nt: TGCGCCAGCAGCTTGGCCGGACTAGCGGTTAACAATGAGCAGTTCTTC
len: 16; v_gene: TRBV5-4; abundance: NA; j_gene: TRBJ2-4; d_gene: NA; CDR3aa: CASSREGLLAKNIQYF; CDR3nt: TGTGCCAGCAGCCGAGAGGGACTTCTAGCCAAAAACATTCAGTACTTC
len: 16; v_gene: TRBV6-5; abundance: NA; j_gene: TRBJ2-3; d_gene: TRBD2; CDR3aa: CASSYGGSGGTDTQYF; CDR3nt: TGTGCCAGCAGTTACGGGGGGAGCGGGGGCACAGATACGCAGTATTTT
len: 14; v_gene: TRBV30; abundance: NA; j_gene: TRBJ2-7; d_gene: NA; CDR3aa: CAWSLARGDYEQYF; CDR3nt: TGTGCCTGGAGTTTGGCCAGGGGAGACTACGAGCAGTACTTC
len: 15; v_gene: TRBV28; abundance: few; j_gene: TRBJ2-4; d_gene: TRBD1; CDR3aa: CASSSLGTGKDIQYF; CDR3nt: TGTGCCAGCAGTTCACTTGGGACAGGGAAAGACATTCAGTACTTC
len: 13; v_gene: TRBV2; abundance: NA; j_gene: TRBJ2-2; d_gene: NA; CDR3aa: CASIDRVHGELFF; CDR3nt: TGTGCCAGCATTGACCGCGTTCACGGGGAGCTGTTTTTT
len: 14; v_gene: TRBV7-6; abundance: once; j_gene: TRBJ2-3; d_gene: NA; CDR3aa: CASSLGRGTDTQYF; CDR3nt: TGTGCCAGCAGCCTCGGGAGAGGCACAGATACGCAGTATTTT
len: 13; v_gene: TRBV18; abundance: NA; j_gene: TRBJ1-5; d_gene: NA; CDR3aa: CASSPMDNQPQHF; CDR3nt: TGTGCCAGCTCACCAATGGACAATCAGCCCCAGCATTTT
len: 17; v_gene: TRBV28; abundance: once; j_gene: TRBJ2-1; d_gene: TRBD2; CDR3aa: CASSSVGLADAYNEQFF; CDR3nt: TGTGCCAGCAGTTCGGTCGGGCTAGCGGACGCCTACAATGAGCAGTTCTTC
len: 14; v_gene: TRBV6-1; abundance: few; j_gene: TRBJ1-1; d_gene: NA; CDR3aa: CASRTWREGTEAFF; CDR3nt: TGTGCCAGCAGAACTTGGAGGGAGGGCACTGAAGCTTTCTTT
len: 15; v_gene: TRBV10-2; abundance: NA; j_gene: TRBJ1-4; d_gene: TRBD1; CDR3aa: CASSEGTGGGEKLFF; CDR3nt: TGCGCCAGCAGTGAGGGGACAGGGGGAGGGGAAAAACTGTTTTTT
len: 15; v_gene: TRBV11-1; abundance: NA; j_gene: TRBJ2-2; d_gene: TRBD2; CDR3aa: CASSLGTSGTGELFF; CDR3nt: TGTGCCAGCAGCCTCGGGACTAGCGGGACCGGGGAGCTGTTTTTT
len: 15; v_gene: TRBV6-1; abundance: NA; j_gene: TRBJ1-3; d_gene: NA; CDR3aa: CASSEADVSGNTIYF; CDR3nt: TGTGCCAGCAGTGAAGCGGACGTTTCCGGAAACACCATATATTTT
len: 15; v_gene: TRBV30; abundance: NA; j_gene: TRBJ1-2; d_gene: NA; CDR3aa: CAWSVRLAGDYGYTF; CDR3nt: TGTGCCTGGAGTGTTCGTCTAGCGGGGGACTATGGCTACACCTTC
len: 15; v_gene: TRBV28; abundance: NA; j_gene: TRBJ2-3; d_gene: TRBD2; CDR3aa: CASSLGGVSMDTQYF; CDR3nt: TGTGCCAGCAGTTTGGGGGGGGTCTCCATGGATACGCAGTATTTT
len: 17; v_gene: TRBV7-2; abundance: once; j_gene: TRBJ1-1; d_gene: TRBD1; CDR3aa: CASSSRQGLGMNTEAFF; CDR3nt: TGTGCCAGCAGCTCGAGACAGGGGCTTGGGATGAACACTGAAGCTTTCTTT
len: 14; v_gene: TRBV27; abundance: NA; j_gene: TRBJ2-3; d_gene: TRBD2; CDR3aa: CASGPGLARNTQYF; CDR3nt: TGTGCCAGCGGCCCGGGACTAGCGAGAAATACGCAGTATTTT
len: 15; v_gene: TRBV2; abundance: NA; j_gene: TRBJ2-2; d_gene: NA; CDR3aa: CASSEDGGNTGELFF; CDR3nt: TGTGCCAGCAGTGAGGACGGGGGGAACACCGGGGAGCTGTTTTTT
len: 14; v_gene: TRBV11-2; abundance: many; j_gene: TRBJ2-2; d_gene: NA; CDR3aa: CASSTPRNTGELFF; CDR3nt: TGTGCCAGCAGCACCCCAAGGAACACCGGGGAGCTGTTTTTT
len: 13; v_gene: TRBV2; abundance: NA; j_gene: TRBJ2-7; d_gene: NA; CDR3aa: CASNDQYSCEQYF; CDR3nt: NA
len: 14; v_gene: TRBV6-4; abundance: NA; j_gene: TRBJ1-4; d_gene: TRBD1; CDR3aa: CASSPGTGGEKLFF; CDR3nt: TGTGCCAGCAGTCCCGGGACAGGGGGAGAAAAACTGTTTTTT
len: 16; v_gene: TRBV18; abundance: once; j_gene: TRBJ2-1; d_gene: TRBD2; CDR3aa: CASSPPYLAGGSEQFF; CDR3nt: TGTGCCAGCTCACCACCATACCTAGCGGGAGGTAGTGAGCAGTTCTTC
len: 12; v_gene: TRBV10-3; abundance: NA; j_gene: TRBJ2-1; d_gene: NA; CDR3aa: CAISGDHKGQFF; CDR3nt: TGTGCCATCAGTGGTGATCACAAAGGGCAGTTCTTC
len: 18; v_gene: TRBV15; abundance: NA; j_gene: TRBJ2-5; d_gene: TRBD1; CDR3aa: CATSGWPRGRRGQETQYF; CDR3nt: TGTGCCACCAGCGGGTGGCCCAGGGGGCGCAGGGGCCAAGAGACCCAGTACTTC
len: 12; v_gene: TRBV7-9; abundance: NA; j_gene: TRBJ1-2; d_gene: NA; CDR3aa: CASSARDHGYTF; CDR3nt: TGTGCCAGCAGCGCCAGGGATCATGGCTACACCTTC
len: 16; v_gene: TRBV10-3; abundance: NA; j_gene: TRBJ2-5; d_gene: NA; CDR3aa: CAISESKGGGRETQYF; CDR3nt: TGTGCCATCAGTGAGTCGAAAGGAGGCGGGCGAGAGACCCAGTACTTC
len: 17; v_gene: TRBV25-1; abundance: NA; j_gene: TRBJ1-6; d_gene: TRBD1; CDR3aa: CASSELGQDDYNSPLHF; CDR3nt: TGTGCCAGCAGTGAACTAGGACAGGATGATTATAATTCACCCCTCCACTTT
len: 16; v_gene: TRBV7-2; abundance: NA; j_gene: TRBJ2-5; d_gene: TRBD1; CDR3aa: CASSFLGTGVKETQYF; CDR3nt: TGTGCCAGCAGCTTTCTGGGGACAGGGGTTAAAGAGACCCAGTACTTC
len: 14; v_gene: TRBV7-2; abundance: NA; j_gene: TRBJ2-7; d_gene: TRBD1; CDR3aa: CASSPDRGVYEQYF; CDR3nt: TGTGCCAGCAGCCCTGACAGGGGGGTCTACGAGCAGTACTTC
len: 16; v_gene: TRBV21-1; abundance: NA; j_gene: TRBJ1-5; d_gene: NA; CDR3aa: CASSKEGAPSNQPQHF; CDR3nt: TGTGCCAGCAGCAAAGAGGGGGCCCCTAGCAATCAGCCCCAGCATTTT
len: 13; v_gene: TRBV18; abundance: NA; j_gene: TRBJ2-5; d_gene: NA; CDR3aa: CASSPPQGETQYF; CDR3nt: TGTGCCAGCTCACCGCCCCAGGGAGAGACCCAGTACTTC
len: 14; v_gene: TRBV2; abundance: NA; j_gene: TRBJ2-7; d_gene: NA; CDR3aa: CASSEEESSYEQYF; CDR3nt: TGTGCCAGCAGTGAAGAGGAAAGCTCCTACGAGCAGTACTTC
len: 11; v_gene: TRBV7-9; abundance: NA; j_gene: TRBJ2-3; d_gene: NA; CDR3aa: CASSDTDTQYF; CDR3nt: TGTGCCAGCAGCGACACAGATACGCAGTATTTT
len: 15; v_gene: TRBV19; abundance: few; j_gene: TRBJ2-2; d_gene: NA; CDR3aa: CASSMGPTNTGELFF; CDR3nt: TGTGCCAGTAGCATGGGCCCTACGAACACCGGGGAGCTGTTTTTT
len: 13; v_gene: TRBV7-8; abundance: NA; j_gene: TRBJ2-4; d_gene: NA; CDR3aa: CASSPGTKGIQYF; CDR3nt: TGTGCCAGCAGCCCCGGGACCAAGGGAATTCAGTACTTC
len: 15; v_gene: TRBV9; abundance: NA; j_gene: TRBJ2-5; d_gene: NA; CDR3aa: CASSPAGRVLETQYF; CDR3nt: TGTGCCAGCAGCCCCGCCGGGCGAGTCCTAGAGACCCAGTACTTC
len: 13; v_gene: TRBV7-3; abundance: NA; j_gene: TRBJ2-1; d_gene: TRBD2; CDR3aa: CASSLGSGGRQFF; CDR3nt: TGTGCCAGCAGCTTAGGAAGCGGGGGGCGGCAGTTCTTC
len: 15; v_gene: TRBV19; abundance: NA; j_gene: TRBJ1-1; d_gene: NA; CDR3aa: CASSMGGSMNTEAFF; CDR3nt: TGTGCCAGTAGTATGGGGGGGTCGATGAACACTGAAGCTTTCTTT
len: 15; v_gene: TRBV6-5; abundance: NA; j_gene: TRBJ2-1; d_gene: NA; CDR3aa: CASSSPYGSAYEQFF; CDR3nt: TGTGCCAGCAGTTCCCCCTACGGATCCGCCTATGAGCAGTTCTTC